This TCR beta chain appears in the sequencing data of a study of T-cell memory formation after mild COVID-19. Points from the study as a whole: Second-wave clones with a day 37 peak had unconfirmed SARS-CoV-2 specificity.

Constant-segment primers and 5'RACE yielded cDNA libraries for TCR alpha and TCR beta, each carrying sample barcodes and UMIs. One entry per CDR3 protein results from TCRdb running MiXCR on the 5' RACE reads. The table has 110,000 to 150,000 distinct CDR3 sequences, 14% to 15% seen once. Note on this clonotype: Its antigen remains unidentified.

Per germline, CDR1 LNHDA and CDR2 SQIVND (reference sequence). Germline trimming cut 6 bases from V and 6 bases from J; bases unmatched to any gene: 10. This CDR3 has 14 residues. The TCR originated in an adult woman who had mild COVID-19 (a few samples of this study predate the infection). Cell type and time point are not known. The rearrangement links TRBV19 to TRBJ1-1; 7 nucleotides align to TRBD1. The sample comprised PBMCs or a T cell subset sorted from them (not recorded which). The CDR3 bases are TGTGCCAGTAGACCGACAGGGAGTTGGGCTGAAGCTTTCTTT. Translating gives CASRPTGSWAEAFF.